Below are 17 T cell receptor beta chains sequenced from a single sample in a study of cytomegalovirus exposure and HLA in healthy donors. PCR involved 60 Vbeta and 13 Jbeta primers. TCRdb keeps only in-frame clones here, not all; method: immunoSEQ multiplex PCR. Of about 160,000 clones detected, approximately 80% appear once; the ten largest clones hold roughly 2.3%. The sequenced sample was PBMCs. The receptors stem from a male donor in good health and CMV-seronegative.

V usage is TRBV7-3 and J usage is TRBJ2-1, with 11 bases that match TRBD2. Germline V gene lookup returns CDR1 SGHTA and CDR2 FQGTGA. With V trimmed by 5 bases and J by 5 bases, 11 bases remained unmatched. The CDR3 spans 17 residues. The CDR3 DNA follows: TGTGCCAGCAGCGTAGGCCCTAGCGGGAGGTACGACAATGAGCAGTTCTTC. It translates to CASSVGPSGRYDNEQFF.

The chain carries TRBV5-1 and TRBJ2-3, with D uncertain. V lost 0 bases, J lost 0 bases, and 5 bases lay in between. CDR1 SGHRS and CDR2 YFSETQ come from the germline V gene. CDR3 length: 14 amino acids. This CDR3 is CASSLDSSTDTQYF. The CDR3 region has the DNA TGCGCCAGCAGCTTGGACAGTAGCACAGATACGCAGTATTTT.

The table lists this clone with a few counts. The chain recombines TRBV19 with TRBJ1-1; D possibly corresponds to TRBD1 (6 bases). V gave up 7 bases and J gave up 3 bases, with 15 bases separating them. The CDR3 is 14 amino acids. Germline CDR1 reads LNHDA; CDR2 reads SQIVND (reference sequence). The CDR3 sequence is CASNIRGLDTEAFF. As DNA, the CDR3 is TGTGCCAGTAACATCAGGGGACTAGACACTGAAGCTTTCTTT.

V gene TRBV5-1 combines with J gene TRBJ2-5, with D tentatively TRBD1 (5 bases). The germline gives CDR1 SGHRS, CDR2 YFSETQ. CDR3 size: 13 residues. V was trimmed by 4 bases and J by 9 bases, leaving 16 bases between them. In nucleotides, the CDR3 is TGCGCCAGCAGCCAAGGATGGGGCGAGGCCCAGTACTTC. Translating it yields CASSQGWGEAQYF.

This CDR3 reads CAWSVMGQGRGEQYF. The CDR3 DNA is TGTGCCTGGAGTGTAATGGGACAGGGCAGAGGCGAGCAGTACTTC. The chain combines TRBV30 with TRBJ2-5; TRBD1 matches at 9 bases. The J call may be in error: the DNA end matches TRBJ2-7 better. CDR3 length equals 15 residues. Germline V CDR1 and CDR2: GTSNPN, SVGIG (reference sequence).

This clone was seen once. J is TRBJ2-2 and V is TRBV5-8, with TRBD2 as a possible D gene (6 bases). The germline V and J ends were trimmed by 4 bases and 8 bases, with 15 bases remaining between them. The CDR3 runs to 14 residues. Germline-derived CDR1 and CDR2 are SGHTS and YDEGEE. The CDR3 bases are TGTGCCAGCAGCATACCGGGACTTAGGGGGGAGCTGTTTTTT. Translating it yields CASSIPGLRGELFF. Based on the CDR3 plus reference TRBV5-8 and TRBJ2-2, the full variable domain is EAGVTQSPTHLIKTRGQQATLRCSPISGHTSVYWYQQALGLGLQFLLWYDEGEERNRGNFPPRFSGRQFPNYSSELNVNALELEDSALYLCASSIPGLRGELFFGEGSRLTVL.

V and J are TRBV27 and TRBJ1-5, with 11 bases that match TRBD1. Germline V CDR1 and CDR2: MNHEY, SMNVEV (reference sequence). With V trimmed by 6 bases and J by 10 bases, 5 bases remained unmatched. CDR3 size: 13 residues. This chain's CDR3 is CASSWDRGKPQHF. The CDR3 region has the DNA TGTGCCAGCAGCTGGGACAGGGGGAAACCCCAGCATTTT.

The V gene is TRBV7-2, the J gene TRBJ1-1; D is unclear. CDR3 size: 16 residues. Germline lookup yields CDR1 SGHTA and CDR2 FQGNSA. Trimming shortened V by 5 bases and J by 2 bases, and 18 bases separated the two germline ends. Here the CDR3 reads CASSIHVAEINTEAFF. The CDR3 DNA reads as TGTGCCAGCAGCATCCACGTGGCAGAAATTAACACTGAAGCTTTCTTT.

The chain carries TRBV11-2 and TRBJ2-7, with a weak D call TRBD1 (6 bases). The CDR3 has 18 amino acids. V was clipped by 0 bases and J by 5 bases, with 23 bases between them. From germline, CDR1 is SGHAT and CDR2 FQNNGV. This CDR3 reads CASSLESPGAGVAHEQYF. In nucleotides, the CDR3 is TGTGCCAGCAGCTTAGAATCCCCAGGGGCAGGGGTTGCGCACGAGCAGTACTTC.

The rearrangement uses TRBV5-6 and TRBJ2-7; 8 bases are a match to TRBD1. Germline V lookup: CDR1 SGHDT, CDR2 YYEEEE. The CDR3 extends over 14 amino acids. V was pared by 4 bases and J by 6 bases, with 9 bases of the junction left unmatched. The CDR3 coding sequence is TGTGCCAGCAGCCTCGACAGGGGAAAAGGCGAGCAGTACTTC. Residues: CASSLDRGKGEQYF.

This sequence joins TRBV7-2 and TRBJ1-2; 7 positions match TRBD1. This CDR3 comprises 15 residues. Germline CDR1 SGHTA, CDR2 FQGNSA. Trimming cost V 4 bases and J 0 bases; bases outside gene matches: 5. The CDR3 DNA reads TGTGCCAGCAGCTGGGACACAGGGGCTAACTATGGCTACACCTTC. Residues: CASSWDTGANYGYTF.

The chain links TRBV18 to TRBJ2-5; TRBD2 is a possible D gene (5 bases). V was shortened by 6 bases and J by 3 bases, with 17 bases between the two germline ends. There are 15 residues in the CDR3. Germline assignment: CDR1 KGHSH and CDR2 LQKENI. In DNA form, the CDR3 reads TGTGCCAGCTCTCATGACCTCGGACTCGAAGAGACCCAGTACTTC. Its translation is CASSHDLGLEETQYF.

This chain uses TRBV5-1 with TRBJ2-7; 12 bases are shared with TRBD2. J was trimmed by 3 bases and V by 0 bases; bases with no gene match: 1. The CDR3 covers 15 residues. CDR1 SGHRS and CDR2 YFSETQ come from the germline V gene. The CDR3 bases are TGCGCCAGCAGCTTGGGGACTAGCGGGATCTACGAGCAGTACTTC. As protein: CASSLGTSGIYEQYF.

The rearrangement uses TRBV10-1 and TRBJ2-3; possible D gene TRBD2, 5 bases. The germline V gene encodes CDR1 WNHNN and CDR2 SYGVQD (reference sequence). This CDR3 is 14 amino acids long. Deletions cut 6 bases from V and 4 bases from J, with 14 bases between. CDR3 residues: CASRRASSSDTQYF. The CDR3 coding sequence is TGCGCCAGCAGGAGGGCTAGTTCGTCAGATACGCAGTATTTT.

The chain couples TRBV5-6 to TRBJ1-4, with 9 bases that match TRBD1. The germline V gene encodes CDR1 SGHDT and CDR2 YYEEEE. This CDR3 contains 17 residues. Trimming cost V 0 bases and J 7 bases; bases outside gene matches: 10. CDR3 protein: CASSLVLQGARIEKLFF. The CDR3 DNA is TGTGCCAGCAGCTTGGTGTTACAGGGGGCAAGAATTGAAAAACTGTTTTTT.

The V and J genes are TRBV6-6 and TRBJ2-7; 11 bases fit TRBD2. Germline trimming cut 4 bases from V and 9 bases from J; bases unmatched to any gene: 14. CDR3 length: 16 amino acids. Germline CDR1 reads MNHNY; CDR2 reads SVGAGI (reference sequence). The chain's CDR3 is CASSSYRGLADEGQYF. CDR3 in DNA: TGTGCCAGCAGTTCTTATCGGGGACTAGCGGATGAGGGGCAGTACTTC.

This sequence joins TRBV30 and TRBJ1-6; 9 bases match TRBD1. There are 15 residues in the CDR3. Germline V gives CDR1 GTSNPN, CDR2 SVGIG (reference sequence). J was trimmed by 6 bases and V by 7 bases; bases with no gene match: 10. The CDR3 DNA reads TGTGCCTATGCGTGGGACAGGGTTAGTAATTCACCCCTCCACTTT. Its translation is CAYAWDRVSNSPLHF.